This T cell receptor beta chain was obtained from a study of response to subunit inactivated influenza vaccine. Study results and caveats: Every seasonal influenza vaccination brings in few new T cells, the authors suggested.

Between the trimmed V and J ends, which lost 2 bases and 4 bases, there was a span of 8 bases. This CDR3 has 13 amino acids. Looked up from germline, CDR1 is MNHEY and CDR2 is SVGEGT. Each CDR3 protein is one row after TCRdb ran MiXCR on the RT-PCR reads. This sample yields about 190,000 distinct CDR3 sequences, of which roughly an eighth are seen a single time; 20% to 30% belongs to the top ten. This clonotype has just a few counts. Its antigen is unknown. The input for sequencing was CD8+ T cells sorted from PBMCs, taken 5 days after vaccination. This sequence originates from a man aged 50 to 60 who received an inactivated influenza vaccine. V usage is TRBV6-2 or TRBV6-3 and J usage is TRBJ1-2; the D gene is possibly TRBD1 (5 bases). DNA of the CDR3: TGTGCCAGCAGTTACAACGGGGGCTATGGCTACACCTTC. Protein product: CASSYNGGYGYTF.